This T cell receptor (beta chain) was retrieved from a study of blood T cell repertoires in COVID-19. At the level of the study: Researchers got acute and convalescent COVID-19 samples from the United States, Italy and Spain.

Sequenced by immunoSEQ multiplex PCR; TCRdb stores in-frame clones only, minus some. The sample has fewer than 35,000 clones, roughly 90% seen once. Germline values: CDR1 SGHDN, CDR2 FVKESK. The CDR3 contains 15 residues. V dropped 0 bases and J dropped 5 bases, with 13 bases sitting between them. The sample taken for sequencing was peripheral blood. V and J are TRBV14 and TRBJ2-5; tentative D call: TRBD2 (5 bases). The clonotype was recovered from a man between 65 and 85 years old with active or convalescent COVID-19. CDR3 in amino acids: CASSQESTRWETQYF. In DNA, the CDR3 is TGTGCCAGCAGCCAAGAAAGTACTAGATGGGAGACCCAGTACTTC. The full variable domain, its missing parts supplied by reference TRBV14 and TRBJ2-5, is EAGVTQFPSHSVIEKGQTVTLRCDPISGHDNLYWYRRVMGKEIKFLLHFVKESKQDESGMPNNRFLAERTGGTYSTLKVQPAELEDSGVYFCASSQESTRWETQYFGPGTRLLVL.